The 11 T cell receptor beta chains given below trace back to one sample, sequenced in a study of blood T cell repertoires in COVID-19. The data were produced by immunoSEQ multiplex PCR, yet TCRdb's version contains in-frame clones alone and is incomplete. The sample carries about 8,000 clones, under 85% recorded once. Specimen: peripheral blood. The receptors shown here come from a human donor in a cohort sampled during active COVID-19.

This chain uses TRBV24-1 with TRBJ2-1; 10 bases align to TRBD1. The CDR3 consists of 16 residues. Trimming took 2 bases from V and 4 from J; bases not matched to a gene: 4. CDR1 is KGHDR, CDR2 SFDVKD, per germline. CDR3 DNA sequence: TGTGCCACCAGTGATTCCGGGACAGGGGTTTACAATGAGCAGTTCTTC. As protein: CATSDSGTGVYNEQFF.

This clone was counted a few times. This chain joins TRBV9 and TRBJ1-5, with D hard to call. Trimming removed 0 bases from V and 0 bases from J, with 13 bases in between. The CDR3 extends over 17 amino acids. CDR1 SGDLS and CDR2 YYNGEE come from the germline V gene. CDR3 amino acids: CASSVDGRPSSNQPQHF. In nucleotides, the CDR3 is TGTGCCAGCAGCGTAGACGGCAGGCCCTCTAGCAATCAGCCCCAGCATTTT. Full variable domain (missing parts from reference TRBV9 and TRBJ1-5): DSGVTQTPKHLITATGQRVTLRCSPRSGDLSVYWYQQSLDQGLQFLIQYYNGEERAKGNILERFSAQQFPDLHSELNLSSLELGDSALYFCASSVDGRPSSNQPQHFGDGTRLSIL.

A word on this clone: Likely a read error: the CDR3 ends without its conserved phenylalanine or tryptophan. No DNA is shown, since the ends of the CDR3 on it are uncertain; the CDR3 is the one TCRdb lists. The chain is built from TRBV7-3 and TRBJ2-4; the table's TRBD1 call for D was not verified on the DNA. With termini counted, the CDR3 has 9 amino acids. CDR1 and CDR2 from the germline V gene are SGHTA and FQGTGA. This chain's CDR3 is CASSLSFGL.

The chain links TRBV3-1 (or the pseudogene TRBV3-2) to TRBJ1-4, with TRBD1 matching over 11 bases. The junction had 3 bases not matched to a gene; V was cut back by 1 base and J by 5 bases. Germline lookup yields CDR1 LGHDT and CDR2 YNNKEL (reference sequence). The CDR3 extends over 16 amino acids. CDR3 nucleotide sequence: TGTGCCAGCAGCCAAGTGGGACAGGGGGTGAATGAAAAACTGTTTTTT. Translation gives CASSQVGQGVNEKLFF.

This chain uses TRBV19 with TRBJ2-3; 13 bases are shared with TRBD2. Germline lookup yields CDR1 LNHDA and CDR2 SQIVND (reference sequence). Unmatched junction bases numbered 7, after V lost 6 bases and J lost 1 base. The CDR3 runs 17 residues. The CDR3 sequence is CASSWGLAGRRTDTQYF. Here the CDR3 DNA reads TGTGCCAGTAGCTGGGGACTAGCGGGGCGACGCACAGATACGCAGTATTTT.

J is TRBJ1-4 and V is TRBV7-9, with 7 bases fitting TRBD1. The CDR3 consists of 14 residues. Germline assignment: CDR1 SEHNR and CDR2 FQNEAQ (reference sequence). V gave up 1 base and J gave up 7 bases; unmatched junction bases: 3. CDR3 loop: CASSLGQGGEKLFF. CDR3 nucleotide sequence: TGTGCCAGCAGCTTAGGACAGGGAGGTGAAAAACTGTTTTTT.

The V call is TRBV5-8, the J call TRBJ1-2; 12 bases map to TRBD1. Germline-derived CDR1 and CDR2 are SGHTS and YDEGEE. This CDR3 region has 16 residues. With V trimmed by 5 bases and J by 7 bases, 12 bases remained unmatched. Written as DNA, the CDR3 is TGTGCCAGCAGGGACTGGCGGGACAGGGGGCTTAGTGGCTACACCTTC. Amino acid sequence: CASRDWRDRGLSGYTF.

The rearrangement uses TRBV12-3 or TRBV12-4 and TRBJ2-5; no clear D. The length of the CDR3 is 11 residues. V lost 3 bases and J 5 bases, leaving 4 bases between the germline ends. The CDR3 sequence: CASSFGETQYF. The CDR3, as DNA: TGTGCCAGCAGTTTCGGGGAGACCCAGTACTTC.

The chain links TRBV3-1 (or the pseudogene TRBV3-2) to TRBJ2-5; possible D gene TRBD2, 7 bases. V was trimmed by 0 bases and J by 4 bases, leaving 12 bases between them. Per germline, CDR1 LGHDT and CDR2 YNNKEL (reference sequence). The CDR3 consists of 15 residues. In nucleotides, the CDR3 is TGTGCCAGCAGCCAAGATCCGGGGGGCGTAGAGACCCAGTACTTC. It yields the protein CASSQDPGGVETQYF.

The chain recombines TRBV28 with TRBJ2-3; D gene unclear. In germline, CDR1 is MDHEN, CDR2 SYDVKM. Trimming left V 3 bases short and J 6 bases short, with 7 bases between. The CDR3 consists of 12 residues. The CDR3 sequence: CASSFLADTQYF. The CDR3 region has the DNA TGTGCCAGCAGTTTTCTGGCTGATACGCAGTATTTT.

The genes are TRBV4-3 and TRBJ1-2, with 9 positions matching TRBD1. Germline V lookup: CDR1 LGHNA, CDR2 YSLEER. V shed 0 bases, J shed 7 bases, and the junction held 9 bases outside the gene matches. The length of the CDR3 is 16 residues. The CDR3 DNA reads as TGCGCCAGCAGCCAAGATCTAGGGGACAGGGATCTTGGCTACACCTTC. It is translated as CASSQDLGDRDLGYTF.